The 31 T cell receptor beta chains below come from one sample, sequenced in a study of control samples from healthy donors and cancer patients. Using immunoSEQ multiplex PCR, the repertoire was profiled, and TCRdb retains in-frame clones only, with some absent. The table includes tens of thousands of clones, around 82% detected once. What was sequenced was blood. The receptor source for this set is a woman aged 55-70 years in good health.

The rearrangement links TRBV18 to TRBJ1-4, with TRBD1 matching over 8 bases. The V and J ends lost 2 bases and 7 bases, in that order; junction bases with no gene match: 12. This CDR3 has 17 amino acids. Germline CDR1 reads KGHSH; CDR2 reads LQKENI. The CDR3 nucleotides are TGTGCCAGCTCACCAGCGCCCGGCGCCAGGGGGCGTGAAAAACTGTTTTTT. Translating gives CASSPAPGARGREKLFF.

The chain employs TRBV5-6 and TRBJ2-1; D possibly corresponds to TRBD1 (5 bases). The CDR3 totals 16 residues. CDR1 is SGHDT and CDR2 is YYEEEE in the germline V gene. The ends were cut back, 0 bases at V and 4 bases at J, with 14 bases in the middle. Here the CDR3 reads CASSLVSRVGYNEQFF. The CDR3 nucleotides are TGTGCCAGCAGCTTGGTTAGCAGGGTGGGTTACAATGAGCAGTTCTTC.

The V call is TRBV9, the J call TRBJ2-5, with D tentatively TRBD1 or TRBD2 (5 bases each). V lost 1 base and J 0 bases, leaving 10 bases between the germline ends. CDR1 and CDR2 from the germline V gene are SGDLS and YYNGEE. The CDR3 sequence is 15 residues long. The CDR3 coding sequence is TGTGCCAGCAGCGTATTGGGGACGTACCAAGAGACCCAGTACTTC. Amino acids: CASSVLGTYQETQYF.

The genes are TRBV27 and TRBJ2-5; 10 nucleotides match TRBD1. The CDR3 runs 15 residues. In germline, CDR1 is MNHEY, CDR2 SMNVEV (reference sequence). With V trimmed by 8 bases and J by 4 bases, 10 bases remained unmatched. The CDR3 is CASSWPGQGTETQYF. CDR3 sequence (DNA): TGTGCCAGCTCCTGGCCGGGACAGGGGACAGAGACCCAGTACTTC.

J is TRBJ2-5 and V is TRBV9, with 10 bases matching TRBD1. CDR1 SGDLS and CDR2 YYNGEE come from the germline V gene. Germline trimming cut 0 bases from V and 7 bases from J; bases unmatched to any gene: 6. The CDR3 covers 15 residues. The CDR3 coding sequence is TGTGCCAGCAGCGTAGGACAGGGGGCTCGGGGGACCCAGTACTTC. This translates into CASSVGQGARGTQYF.

The chain uses TRBV7-2 and TRBJ2-7, with 8 bases lining up with TRBD1. CDR1 is SGHTA, CDR2 FQGNSA, per germline. This CDR3 is 14 amino acids long. V lost 11 bases to trimming and J lost 4 bases; unmatched junction nucleotides: 13. CDR3 amino acids: CARATGTGKYEQYF. CDR3 DNA sequence: TGTGCCCGAGCGACCGGGACAGGCAAATACGAGCAGTACTTC.

The chain links TRBV2 to TRBJ1-1, with D maybe TRBD1 (5 bases). The CDR3 length is 13 residues. Looked up from germline, CDR1 is SNHLY and CDR2 is FYNNEI. Trimming shortened V by 5 bases and J by 1 base, and 8 bases separated the two germline ends. The CDR3 protein is CASSRQPNTEAFF. As DNA, the CDR3 is TGTGCCAGCAGTCGACAGCCGAACACTGAAGCTTTCTTT.

The gene calls are TRBV11-2 and TRBJ1-3, with D unresolved. This CDR3 has 12 amino acids. Germline loops: CDR1 SGHAT, CDR2 FQNNGV. Trimming removed 4 bases from V and 4 bases from J, with 5 bases in between. The CDR3 DNA reads TGTGCCAGCAGCTCGCAAGGAAACACCATATATTTT. Translated: CASSSQGNTIYF.

This chain connects TRBV28 to TRBJ1-1, with D uncertain. This CDR3 is built from 13 residues. CDR1 is MDHEN, CDR2 SYDVKM, per germline. V was cut by 1 base and J by 1 base, with 4 bases left in between. The CDR3 reads CASSLLQNTEAFF. For the CDR3, the DNA is TGTGCCAGCAGTTTATTGCAGAACACTGAAGCTTTCTTT. The whole variable domain, filled in from reference TRBV28 and TRBJ1-1, reads DVKVTQSSRYLVKRTGEKVFLECVQDMDHENMFWYRQDPGLGLRLIYFSYDVKMKEKGDIPEGYSVSREKKERFSLILESASTNQTSMYLCASSLLQNTEAFFGQGTRLTVV.

The chain recombines TRBV7-6 with TRBJ2-1; TRBD2 matches 9 bases. Germline CDR1 and CDR2: SGHVS and FNYEAQ. The CDR3 length is 16 residues. The trim removed 5 bases at V and 7 bases at J, leaving 12 bases unmatched. CDR3 protein: CASSSLGRGGRNEQFF. The CDR3 DNA reads as TGTGCCAGCAGCAGCCTGGGGCGGGGGGGCCGTAATGAGCAGTTCTTC.

The DNA for the CDR3 is TGTGCCAGCAGCTTAGACCCGGCGGGAGTTGAGCAGTTCTTC. This sequence encodes CASSLDPAGVEQFF. This chain uses TRBV7-9 with TRBJ2-1; 7 nucleotides agree with TRBD2. The germline V gene has CDR1 SEHNR and CDR2 FQNEAQ (reference sequence). V shed 1 base and J 9 bases; nucleotides not matched to a gene: 6. This CDR3 is 14 amino acids long.

The rearrangement joins TRBV28 to TRBJ2-1; D may correspond to TRBD1 or TRBD2 (5 bases each). The CDR3 consists of 15 residues. Germline CDR1 and CDR2: MDHEN and SYDVKM. The V and J ends lost 7 bases and 4 bases respectively, with 17 bases between them. Here the CDR3 DNA reads TGTGCCAGCATTCCCGGGGCCACCGGGTACAATGAGCAGTTCTTC. Its protein is CASIPGATGYNEQFF.

V is TRBV7-9 and J is TRBJ2-1, with TRBD2 matching over 13 bases. CDR1 SEHNR and CDR2 FQNEAQ come from the germline V gene (reference sequence). V was pared by 5 bases and J by 6 bases, with 4 bases of the junction left unmatched. The CDR3 is made up of 15 amino acids. The CDR3 loop reads CASSPGTSGTNEQFF. The CDR3 coding sequence is TGTGCCAGCAGCCCCGGGACTAGCGGGACCAATGAGCAGTTCTTC.

The chain combines TRBV19 with TRBJ2-7; 12 bases align to TRBD2. The CDR3 spans 15 residues. V was clipped by 6 bases and J by 2 bases; unmatched bases: 5. Per the germline V gene, CDR1 is LNHDA and CDR2 is SQIVND (reference sequence). CDR3 in amino acids: CASRALAGGTYEQYF. The CDR3 DNA reads TGTGCCAGTAGAGCCCTAGCGGGAGGGACCTACGAGCAGTACTTC.

The chain combines TRBV4-1 with TRBJ1-1; D is unresolved. Per the germline V gene, CDR1 is MGHRA and CDR2 is YSYEKL. Trimming pared 2 bases from V and 3 bases from J, leaving 10 bases between. The CDR3 contains 14 residues. In DNA form, the CDR3 reads TGCGCCAGCAGCCAATCTGCCGGATACACTGAAGCTTTCTTT. It specifies CASSQSAGYTEAFF.

In DNA form, the CDR3 reads TGTGCCAGCAGCTTAGTTGGTCAGCCCCAGCATTTT. Translation: CASSLVGQPQHF. The V call is TRBV7-2, the J call TRBJ1-5, with unresolved D. The length of the CDR3 is 12 residues. Germline CDR1 and CDR2: SGHTA and FQGNSA. V was trimmed by 1 base and J by 6 bases, leaving 4 bases between them.

This chain connects TRBV14 to TRBJ2-4; unclear D gene. V lost 0 bases, J lost 6 bases, and 3 bases lay in between. Germline CDR1 SGHDN, CDR2 FVKESK. The CDR3 is made up of 12 amino acids. CDR3 coding DNA: TGTGCCAGCAGCCAAGAGGGAAACATTCAGTACTTC. Its translation: CASSQEGNIQYF.

The genes are TRBV15 and TRBJ1-2, with D tentatively TRBD1 (5 bases). CDR1 and CDR2 (germline): LNHNV, YYDKDF (reference sequence). V was cut by 1 base and J by 5 bases, with 11 bases left in between. The CDR3 has 14 amino acids. In DNA, the CDR3 is TGTGCCACCAGCAGAGGAGGGGTTGAGTATGGCTACACCTTC. It encodes CATSRGGVEYGYTF.

This clone was recorded only once. This chain links TRBV5-1 with TRBJ2-3; 9 bases match TRBD2. This CDR3 region has 18 residues. V was pared by 3 bases and J by 4 bases, with 15 bases of the junction left unmatched. Germline CDR1 is SGHRS and CDR2 is YFSETQ. Written as DNA, the CDR3 is TGCGCCAGCAGCTCTCTTGTCGGTAGCGGGAGAAGGGCAGATACGCAGTATTTT. Protein product: CASSSLVGSGRRADTQYF.

The chain links TRBV5-6 to TRBJ1-6, with D unresolved. CDR3 size: 12 residues. The V gene's germline CDR1 is SGHDT and CDR2 YYEEEE. Trimming cost V 3 bases and J 7 bases, with 5 bases left between them. CDR3 sequence (DNA): TGTGCCAGCAGCTATGGGAATTCACCCCTCCACTTT. Translation gives CASSYGNSPLHF.

The chain has TRBV6-6 and TRBJ1-2, with 7 bases matching TRBD1. Trimming removed 0 bases from V and 8 bases from J; junction bases left unmatched: 9. Germline loops: CDR1 MNHNY, CDR2 SVGAGI (reference sequence). The CDR3 totals 15 residues. The CDR3 sequence: CASSYSARQGEGYTF. CDR3 nucleotides: TGTGCCAGCAGTTACTCCGCCAGACAGGGTGAGGGCTACACCTTC.

This chain uses TRBV5-5 with TRBJ1-3, with D unresolved. CDR1 SGHKS and CDR2 YYEKEE come from the germline V gene (reference sequence). The CDR3 length is 12 residues. V was clipped by 2 bases and J by 4 bases, with 4 bases between them. The CDR3 nucleotides read TGTGCCAGCAGCTTAGGGGGAAACACCATATATTTT. Its translation: CASSLGGNTIYF. Complete variable domain (other parts from reference TRBV5-5 and TRBJ1-3): DAGVTQSPTHLIKTRGQQVTLRCSPISGHKSVSWYQQVLGQGPQFIFQYYEKEERGRGNFPDRFSARQFPNYSSELNVNALLLGDSALYLCASSLGGNTIYFGEGSWLTVV.

This clone appeared a few times. The rearrangement uses TRBV4-2 and TRBJ2-6, with D possibly TRBD2 on 6 matching bases. V was clipped by 0 bases and J by 0 bases, with 15 bases between them. Germline V gene sequence: CDR1 LGHNA, CDR2 YNFKEQ. CDR3 length: 19 residues. CDR3 DNA: TGTGCCAGCAGCCAAGAATCGCGGGGCCGATACTCTGGGGCCAACGTCCTGACTTTC. Residues: CASSQESRGRYSGANVLTF.

By frequency in the sample, this clone is medium-sized (0.01 to 0.1%). The chain uses TRBV4-1 and TRBJ2-7; TRBD1 matches 8 bases. The CDR3 runs 15 residues. The ends lost 4 bases at V and 5 bases at J; junction bases unmatched: 10. Germline values: CDR1 MGHRA, CDR2 YSYEKL. As DNA, the CDR3 is TGCGCCAGCAGCCCCATCCAGGGGGCTCAAAACGAGCAGTACTTC. This encodes CASSPIQGAQNEQYF.

The rearrangement joins TRBV12-3 or TRBV12-4 to TRBJ2-3; TRBD2 matches at 8 bases. This CDR3 spans 13 amino acids. The ends lost 6 bases at V and 5 bases at J; junction bases unmatched: 4. As DNA, the CDR3 is TGTGCCAGCAGCGGGGGGGCACGAGATACGCAGTATTTT. This gives the protein CASSGGARDTQYF.

V usage is TRBV28 and J usage is TRBJ2-5; possibly TRBD2 for D (5 bases). V was cut by 6 bases and J by 2 bases, with 10 bases left in between. The germline gives CDR1 MDHEN, CDR2 SYDVKM. The CDR3 spans 13 residues. The CDR3 spells CASRPAEQETQYF. The CDR3 coding sequence is TGTGCCAGCAGGCCAGCGGAGCAAGAGACCCAGTACTTC.

The chain is built from TRBV19 and TRBJ1-3; tentatively, D is TRBD1 (5 bases). Germline V gene sequence: CDR1 LNHDA, CDR2 SQIVND (reference sequence). V was shortened by 6 bases and J by 0 bases, with 12 bases between the two germline ends. This CDR3 has 15 amino acids. CDR3 sequence (DNA): TGTGCCAGTAGCTCGGACAAGCGCTCTGGAAACACCATATATTTT. It yields the protein CASSSDKRSGNTIYF.

The genes are TRBV7-8 and TRBJ2-7, with 10 positions matching TRBD2. CDR1 and CDR2 from the germline V gene are SGHVS and FQNEAQ. The V gene end was trimmed by 5 bases and the J gene end by 3 bases; junction bases not matched to a gene: 4. This CDR3 has 14 residues. CDR3 protein: CASSPRTSGYEQYF. The CDR3 coding sequence is TGTGCCAGCAGCCCACGGACTAGCGGCTACGAGCAGTACTTC. Full variable domain (rest looked up from reference TRBV7-8 and TRBJ2-7): GAGVSQSPRYKVAKRGQDVALRCDPISGHVSLFWYQQALGQGPEFLTYFQNEAQLDKSGLPSDRFFAERPEGSVSTLKIQRTQQEDSAVYLCASSPRTSGYEQYFGPGTRLTVT.

The chain is built from TRBV7-2 and TRBJ2-2; tentative D call: TRBD2 (5 bases). Germline CDR1 is SGHTA and CDR2 is FQGNSA. The ends were cut back, 3 bases at V and 1 base at J, with 9 bases in the middle. The length of the CDR3 is 15 residues. The CDR3 region has the DNA TGTGCCAGCAGCTTGCGGGCCGGGAACACCGGGGAGCTGTTTTTT. It yields the protein CASSLRAGNTGELFF. Complete variable domain (other parts from reference TRBV7-2 and TRBJ2-2): GAGVSQSPSNKVTEKGKDVELRCDPISGHTALYWYRQSLGQGLEFLIYFQGNSAPDKSGLPSDRFSAERTGGSVSTLTIQRTQQEDSAVYLCASSLRAGNTGELFFGEGSRLTVL.

This chain connects TRBV19 to TRBJ2-1, with D possibly being TRBD2 (5 bases). V was cut by 3 bases and J by 0 bases, with 15 bases left in between. The CDR3 is 17 residues long. The germline gives CDR1 LNHDA, CDR2 SQIVND (reference sequence). DNA of the CDR3: TGTGCCAGTAGTATCCCCGTGGGAGCCAGCTCCTACAATGAGCAGTTCTTC. It is translated as CASSIPVGASSYNEQFF.

The V call is TRBV10-3, the J call TRBJ2-3; 7 positions match TRBD2. Germline V gives CDR1 ENHRY, CDR2 SYGVKD. The CDR3 spans 15 residues. V was clipped by 4 bases and J by 2 bases; unmatched bases: 6. CDR3 sequence: CAISVPAGTTDTQYF. CDR3 coding DNA: TGTGCCATCAGTGTTCCAGCGGGGACCACAGATACGCAGTATTTT.